These 19 T cell receptor beta chains were all obtained from the same sample, sequenced in a study of immune evolution from preneoplasia to lung adenocarcinoma. Profiling relied on immunoSEQ multiplex PCR, and the TCRdb table lists in-frame clones only, not all of them. The data show about 2,400 clones, roughly 85% seen once. Material for sequencing was FFPE normal lung tissue adjacent to the tumor. The receptors derive from a person in their fifties with lung adenocarcinoma.

The J gene is TRBJ2-3, the V gene TRBV5-1; the D gene is possibly TRBD1 (6 bases). Trimming cost V 1 base and J 5 bases, with 8 bases left between them. The length of the CDR3 is 13 residues. Looked up from germline, CDR1 is SGHRS and CDR2 is YFSETQ. The CDR3 sequence is CASSLSDRDTQYF. DNA for the CDR3: TGCGCCAGCAGCTTGTCGGACAGAGATACGCAGTATTTT.

This clone was seen a few times. The chain has TRBV2 and TRBJ2-5; D is unresolved. V dropped 5 bases and J dropped 3 bases, with 7 bases sitting between them. Germline V CDR1 and CDR2: SNHLY, FYNNEI. This CDR3 region has 12 residues. The DNA of the CDR3 is TGTGCCAGCAGTTGGACGGAAGAGACCCAGTACTTC. Protein product: CASSWTEETQYF.

The chain has TRBV7-2 and TRBJ2-5; maybe TRBD2 (5 bases). In germline, CDR1 is SGHTA, CDR2 FQGNSA. V was clipped by 5 bases and J by 5 bases, with 15 bases between them. The CDR3 sequence is 14 residues long. CDR3 sequence: CASSNRAGQETQYF. CDR3 nucleotides: TGTGCCAGCAGCAACCGGGCGGGCCAGGAGACCCAGTACTTC.

The chain joins TRBV5-1 to TRBJ2-7; 8 positions match TRBD1. The V gene's germline CDR1 is SGHRS and CDR2 YFSETQ. J was trimmed by 6 bases and V by 0 bases; bases with no gene match: 8. The CDR3 has 15 amino acids. The DNA for the CDR3 is TGCGCCAGCAGCTTGGTAGAGGACAGGGACCTCGAGCAGTACTTC. Amino acid sequence: CASSLVEDRDLEQYF.

The V call is TRBV6-5, the J call TRBJ2-5, with unresolved D. V was clipped by 0 bases and J by 1 base, with 9 bases between them. Germline V gives CDR1 MNHEY, CDR2 SVGAGI. This CDR3 spans 15 amino acids. CDR3 residues: CASSYSYGIQETQYF. CDR3 DNA: TGTGCCAGCAGTTACTCTTACGGCATCCAAGAGACCCAGTACTTC.

This chain links TRBV30 with TRBJ2-5; D is unclear. Germline CDR1 reads GTSNPN; CDR2 reads SVGIG (reference sequence). V was cut by 2 bases and J by 5 bases, with 15 bases left in between. The CDR3 has 14 amino acids. The CDR3: CAWSRANWIETQYF. CDR3 bases: TGTGCCTGGAGTCGGGCTAACTGGATTGAGACCCAGTACTTC. The full variable domain, with the rest looked up from reference TRBV30 and TRBJ2-5, is SQTIHQWPATLVQPVGSPLSLECTVEGTSNPNLYWYRQAAGRGLQLLFYSVGIGQISSEVPQNLSASRPQDRQFILSSKKLLLSDSGFYLCAWSRANWIETQYFGPGTRLLVL.

V and J are TRBV6-4 and TRBJ1-1; D is ambiguous. This CDR3 contains 13 residues. V was cut by 2 bases and J by 7 bases, with 11 bases left in between. Per the germline V gene, CDR1 is MRHNA and CDR2 is SNTAGT. The CDR3 region has the DNA TGTGCCAGCAGTGACCTCGAATGGGGTGAAGCTTTCTTT. Residues: CASSDLEWGEAFF.

The chain is built from TRBV7-6 and TRBJ2-3; D is unresolved. CDR3 length: 16 residues. The germline gives CDR1 SGHVS, CDR2 FNYEAQ. Trimming stripped 2 bases from V and 4 bases from J, with 16 bases between. The CDR3 DNA reads as TGTGCCAGCAGCTTATATGAGGCCAGGACCTCAGATACGCAGTATTTT. Amino acid sequence: CASSLYEARTSDTQYF.

The chain combines TRBV27 with TRBJ2-1, with TRBD2 matching 9 bases. The CDR3 contains 15 residues. Germline loops: CDR1 MNHEY, CDR2 SMNVEV (reference sequence). The junction had 8 bases not matched to a gene; V was cut back by 3 bases and J by 8 bases. The CDR3 sequence is CASSLFSGSGDEQFF. In DNA form, the CDR3 reads TGTGCCAGCAGTTTGTTTAGCGGGAGTGGGGATGAGCAGTTCTTC.

The chain links TRBV4-1 to TRBJ2-7, with D maybe TRBD1 (5 bases). The CDR3 spans 14 residues. V lost 0 bases to trimming and J lost 2 bases, with 8 bases between them. Per the germline V gene, CDR1 is MGHRA and CDR2 is YSYEKL. The CDR3 nucleotides are TGCGCCAGCAGCCAAGATACAGGTACCTACGAGCAGTACTTC. Its translation: CASSQDTGTYEQYF.

This clone was seen just once. This chain joins TRBV2 and TRBJ2-2; 8 nucleotides match TRBD1. The CDR3 loop spans 14 amino acids. CDR1 is SNHLY and CDR2 is FYNNEI in the germline V gene. Germline trimming cut 8 bases from V and 0 bases from J; bases unmatched to any gene: 2. In DNA form, the CDR3 reads TGTGCCAGCCAGACAGGGGCGAACACCGGGGAGCTGTTTTTT. Its protein product is CASQTGANTGELFF.

Written as DNA, the CDR3 is TGTGCCAGCAGCCCCAGTGGCTGGGAGCAGTACTTC. Protein product: CASSPSGWEQYF. V is TRBV4-2 and J is TRBJ2-7; no clear D. Germline V gene sequence: CDR1 LGHNA, CDR2 YNFKEQ. Trimming removed 4 bases from V and 7 bases from J, with 11 bases in between. CDR3 length equals 12 residues.

The V gene is TRBV6-6, the J gene TRBJ2-5, with 8 bases aligning to TRBD1. Trimming at V came to 6 bases and at J to 6 bases, leaving 9 bases not matched to a gene. This CDR3 region has 14 residues. Germline V gives CDR1 MNHNY, CDR2 SVGAGI (reference sequence). CDR3 sequence reads: CASRDREVGKTQYF. In nucleotides, the CDR3 is TGTGCCAGCAGGGACAGGGAAGTCGGAAAGACCCAGTACTTC.

The chain has TRBV5-1 and TRBJ1-2, with a possible D match to TRBD1 (6 bases). Germline CDR1 reads SGHRS; CDR2 reads YFSETQ. CDR3 length equals 15 residues. The V end was cut by 0 bases, the J end by 2 bases, with 11 bases between. In nucleotides, the CDR3 is TGCGCCAGCAGCTTGGACGCAGGGGCAAACTATGGCTACACCTTC. The encoded protein is CASSLDAGANYGYTF.

The gene calls are TRBV5-1 and TRBJ2-7, with 8 bases matching TRBD1. Losses at the gene ends were 0 bases for V and 4 bases for J; bases not matched to a gene: 3. In germline, CDR1 is SGHRS, CDR2 YFSETQ. This CDR3 is built from 14 residues. CDR3 sequence reads: CASSLAQGAYEQYF. CDR3 DNA: TGCGCCAGCAGCTTGGCTCAGGGGGCTTACGAGCAGTACTTC.

V is TRBV2 and J is TRBJ2-7; D is possibly TRBD2 (6 bases). Per the germline V gene, CDR1 is SNHLY and CDR2 is FYNNEI. Trimming pared 6 bases from V and 1 base from J, leaving 13 bases between. This CDR3 spans 14 amino acids. Here the CDR3 reads CASSSGRTSYEQYF. Here the CDR3 DNA reads TGTGCCAGCAGCTCAGGGAGGACTTCCTACGAGCAGTACTTC.

J is TRBJ2-7 and V is TRBV4-2, with 9 bases aligning to TRBD2. Trimming removed 0 bases from V and 0 bases from J; junction bases left unmatched: 0. The germline V gene encodes CDR1 LGHNA and CDR2 YNFKEQ. The CDR3 has 15 amino acids. For the CDR3, the DNA is TGTGCCAGCAGCCAAGATAGCGGGAGCTCCTACGAGCAGTACTTC. Translating it yields CASSQDSGSSYEQYF.

The chain couples TRBV28 to TRBJ2-2, with a weak D call TRBD1 (6 bases). Trimming removed 3 bases at V and 1 base at J, with 9 bases between. Germline assignment: CDR1 MDHEN and CDR2 SYDVKM. This CDR3 has 15 amino acids. The CDR3 DNA sequence: TGTGCCAGCAGTTTTTCGACAGGGAACACCGGGGAGCTGTTTTTT. Translating it yields CASSFSTGNTGELFF.

V is TRBV7-2 and J is TRBJ2-7, with TRBD2 matching 7 bases. From germline, CDR1 is SGHTA and CDR2 FQGNSA. The CDR3 spans 11 residues. J was trimmed by 6 bases and V by 8 bases; bases with no gene match: 4. CDR3 bases: TGTGCCAGCCTGGGGGGGGGCGAGCAGTACTTC. It translates to CASLGGGEQYF.